Sequencing of this TCR beta chain was carried out in a study of cytotoxic CD8 clonotypes in ibrutinib-treated CLL listed by TCRdb under 2021. Broadly, across the study: The cohort had 11 relapsed/refractory and more than 14 treatment-naive patients; fewer than 18 were IGHV unmutated. Responses were partial in roughly 24 patients and complete in 2; after median 68 months follow-up, around 14 stayed in remission and around 12 progressed. Response samples were taken after a median of roughly 12 months on treatment, ranging from about 6 to 40 months. An average of approximately 260,000 productive templates and some 100,000 productive rearrangements was obtained per sample. Longitudinal samples were obtainable from about 30% of the roughly 86 participants in the trial. Cryopreserved peripheral blood mononuclear cells were collected at three points: before therapy, at response, and at either sustained remission or disease progression. All remission and progressive disease samples were collected while patients were still receiving ibrutinib.

Study-wide conclusions, independent of this receptor: Sampling times were not matched between sustained-remission and progressing patients, and lymph node repertoires were not studied. At ibrutinib response clonality went up, during sustained remission it held steady, and at progression it dropped back toward baseline. Public clonotypes were rare and either contracted or stayed stable during treatment, and the rise in clonality at ibrutinib response reflected the expansion of private clonotypes. Baseline clonality was found to be higher than that of age-matched healthy donors and was strongly correlated with circulating CD8+ T-cell counts.

Each clonotype received, on average, around 10x coverage in deep resolution sequencing performed on a MiSeq, where the target depth lay between 1 in 1 million and 1 in 200,000 T cells. The immunoSEQ hsTCRB Kit was used to generate the TCR beta libraries. The paper's data handling went like this. Data were analyzed with ImmunoSEQ Data Assistant and ImmunoSEQ Analyzer, with V, D and J genes assigned per IMGT definitions. Clonality, with values ranging from 0 to 1, was calculated as one minus the normalized Shannon entropy of productive rearrangement frequencies. Only overrepresented clonotypes making up at least 0.05% of the repertoire of each patient were included in the public clonotype analysis. Fewer than 15 repertoires from age-matched healthy donors, obtained from immuneACCESS, served as clonality controls. TCRdb's version of the immuneACCESS table is confined to in-frame rearrangements and falls short of the full clone set. An unresolved V gene accounts for under half of the shortfall where checked; the remainder is of unknown origin. Clonal size and the V and J genes are those of that table, whereas D and trimming came from the DNA. The sample table contains 140,000 to 150,000 clones; only one count was recorded for roughly three quarters of them. The ten largest account for just over 5% of the sample.

As to this clone: This receptor's antigen is unknown. Within one base of it there is no much larger clone, and no base qualities were kept.

Measured from the cysteine to the phenylalanine, the CDR3 is 14 residues long. The entry retains the CDR3 DNA only, 42 bases that are in frame from base 1. CDR1 MDHEN and CDR2 SYDVKM were looked up in the germline V gene. The V end loses 1 base and the J end loses 1 base, and a stretch of 5 bases separates them. Taken with the paper, the label for time point translates to: roughly 25 months on ibrutinib. For TCR beta library preparation, about 2.1 micrograms of genomic DNA were extracted from the cryopreserved PBMCs. Longitudinal blood samples from CLL patients on ibrutinib monotherapy underwent high-throughput TCR beta sequencing. Patients were enrolled in a phase 2 open-label single-center ibrutinib monotherapy trial.

The V and J genes are TRBV28 and TRBJ2-4; TRBD1 is perhaps the D gene, given 5 matching bases. The clonotype originates from a human donor with chronic lymphocytic leukemia. Sequences were derived from PBMCs, sampled after 24 months of ibrutinib treatment. The CDR3 region reads CASSLSGAKNIQYF. At the DNA level, the sequence is TGTGCCAGCAGTTTATCAGGGGCCAAAAACATTCAGTACTTC.